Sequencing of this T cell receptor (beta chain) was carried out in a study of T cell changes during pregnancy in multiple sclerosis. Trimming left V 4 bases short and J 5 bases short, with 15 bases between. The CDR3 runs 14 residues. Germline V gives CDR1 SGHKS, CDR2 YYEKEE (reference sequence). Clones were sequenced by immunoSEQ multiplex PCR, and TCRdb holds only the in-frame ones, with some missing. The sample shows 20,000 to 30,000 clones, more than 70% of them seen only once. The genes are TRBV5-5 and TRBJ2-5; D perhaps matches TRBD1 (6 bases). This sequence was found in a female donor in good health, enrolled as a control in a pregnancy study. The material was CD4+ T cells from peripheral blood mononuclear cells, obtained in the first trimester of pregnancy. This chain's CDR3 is CASSIWGPWETQYF. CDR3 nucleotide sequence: TGTGCCAGCAGCATTTGGGGGCCATGGGAGACCCAGTACTTC.